Sequencing of this T cell receptor (beta chain) was carried out in a study of blood T cell repertoires in COVID-19. Study-level information: COVID-19 samples collected from the United States, Italy and Spain covered acute and convalescent phases.

In the authors' workflow: From reference gene primer amplification, estimates of nucleated cell counts were derived. Assay used: immunoSEQ multiplex PCR; TCRdb lists only in-frame clones, some missing. The V and J calls and clone size were taken over from that table, and D and trimming were inferred from the DNA. The sample lists some 300,000 clones; approximately 86% were seen once. This clonotype was obtained from a man aged 65 to 85 with acute or convalescent COVID-19. Sequencing input: peripheral blood.

The CDR3 loop reads CASSWRSIRGNTGELFF. For the CDR3, the DNA is TGCGCCAGCAGCTGGAGGTCCATCAGAGGAAACACCGGGGAGCTGTTTTTT. The chain combines TRBV5-1 with TRBJ2-2, with D possibly being TRBD2 (5 bases). The CDR3 length is 17 residues. Trimming removed 3 bases from V and 2 bases from J, with 17 bases in between. Germline V lookup: CDR1 SGHRS, CDR2 YFSETQ.